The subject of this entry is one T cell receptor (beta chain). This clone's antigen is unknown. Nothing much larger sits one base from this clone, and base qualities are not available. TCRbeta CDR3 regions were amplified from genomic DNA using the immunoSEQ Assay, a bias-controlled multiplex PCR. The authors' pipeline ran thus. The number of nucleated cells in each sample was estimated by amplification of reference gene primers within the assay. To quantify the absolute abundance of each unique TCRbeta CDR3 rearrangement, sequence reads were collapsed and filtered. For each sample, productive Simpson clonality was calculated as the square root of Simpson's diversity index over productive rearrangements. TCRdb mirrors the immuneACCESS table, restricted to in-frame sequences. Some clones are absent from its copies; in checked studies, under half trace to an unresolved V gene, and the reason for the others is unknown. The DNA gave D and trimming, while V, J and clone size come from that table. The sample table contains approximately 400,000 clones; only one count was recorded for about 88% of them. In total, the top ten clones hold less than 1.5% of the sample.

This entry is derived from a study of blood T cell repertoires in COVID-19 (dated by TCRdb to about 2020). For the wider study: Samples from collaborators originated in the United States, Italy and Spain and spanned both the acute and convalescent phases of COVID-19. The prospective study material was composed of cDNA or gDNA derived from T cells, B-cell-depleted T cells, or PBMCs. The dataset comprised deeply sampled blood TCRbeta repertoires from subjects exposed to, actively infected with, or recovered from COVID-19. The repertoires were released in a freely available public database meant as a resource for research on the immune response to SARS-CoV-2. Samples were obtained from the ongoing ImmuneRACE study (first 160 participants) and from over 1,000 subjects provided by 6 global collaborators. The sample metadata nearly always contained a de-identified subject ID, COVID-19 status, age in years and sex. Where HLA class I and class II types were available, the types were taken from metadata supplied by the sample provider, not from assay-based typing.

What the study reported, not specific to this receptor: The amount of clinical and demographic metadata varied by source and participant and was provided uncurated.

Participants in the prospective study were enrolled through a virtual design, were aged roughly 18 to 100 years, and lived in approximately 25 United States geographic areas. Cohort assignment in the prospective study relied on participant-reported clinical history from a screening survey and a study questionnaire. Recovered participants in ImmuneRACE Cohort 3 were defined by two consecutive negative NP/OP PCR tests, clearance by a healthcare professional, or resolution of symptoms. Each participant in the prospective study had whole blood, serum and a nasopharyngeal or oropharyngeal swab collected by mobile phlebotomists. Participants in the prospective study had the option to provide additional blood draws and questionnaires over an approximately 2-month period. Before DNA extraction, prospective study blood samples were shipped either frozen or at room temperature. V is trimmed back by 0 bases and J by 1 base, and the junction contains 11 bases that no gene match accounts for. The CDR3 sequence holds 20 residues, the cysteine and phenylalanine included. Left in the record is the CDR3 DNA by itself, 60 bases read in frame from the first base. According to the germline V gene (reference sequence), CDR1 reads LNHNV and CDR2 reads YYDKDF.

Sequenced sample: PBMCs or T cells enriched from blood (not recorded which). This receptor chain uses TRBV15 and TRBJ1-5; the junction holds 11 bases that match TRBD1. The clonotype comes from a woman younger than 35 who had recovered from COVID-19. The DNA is TGTGCCACCAGCAGAGAAAGGACAGGGGGCCGCTCTAAAAGCAATCAGCCCCAGCATTTT. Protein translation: CATSRERTGGRSKSNQPQHF.